This T cell receptor (beta chain) originates from a study of blood T cell repertoires in COVID-19. At the level of the study: T cells, B-cell-depleted T cells, or PBMCs provided the cDNA or gDNA that served as material.

Per the original data handling: Amplified reference gene primers provided the basis for estimating nucleated cell counts. Measured with immunoSEQ multiplex PCR; TCRdb has only the in-frame clones, and not every one. D and trimming come from the DNA, and the V and J calls and clone size come from that table. This table holds 80,000 or so clones, 75% to 85% found once. This TCR derives from a woman in her sixties or seventies with acute or convalescent COVID-19. The sample was peripheral blood.

CDR3 sequence: CASSLGPGGGADTQYF. CDR3 DNA: TGTGCCAGCAGCTTAGGCCCGGGGGGCGGGGCAGATACGCAGTATTTT. The rearrangement uses TRBV7-2 and TRBJ2-3; TRBD2 might be the D (7 bases). V lost 1 base to trimming and J lost 4 bases, with 15 bases between them. The CDR3 spans 16 residues. Germline V gives CDR1 SGHTA, CDR2 FQGNSA.